A single sample gave rise to the 14 T cell receptor beta chains below, sequenced in a study of early T cells in non-severe SARS-CoV-2 infection. TCRdb reanalysed the 5' RACE reads using MiXCR and keeps one entry per CDR3 protein. The sample carries about 79,000 distinct CDR3 sequences, roughly 10% recorded once. What was sequenced was whole blood. The receptors shown here come from an adult who was a healthcare worker with PCR-confirmed SARS-CoV-2 infection or an uninfected control (not recorded which).

The rearrangement links TRBV6-2 or TRBV6-3 to TRBJ2-7; 7 bases line up with TRBD1. The V segment lost 6 bases and the J segment 3 bases; nucleotides outside the gene matches: 5. The CDR3 is made up of 13 amino acids. The V gene's germline CDR1 is MNHEY and CDR2 SVGEGT. The chain's CDR3 is CASSSGTDYEQYF. In DNA form, the CDR3 reads TGTGCCAGCAGCTCCGGGACAGACTACGAGCAGTACTTC.

This clonotype was detected ten times or more. The gene calls are TRBV20-1 and TRBJ1-1, with 10 bases matching TRBD1. This CDR3 has 13 residues. In germline, CDR1 is DFQATT, CDR2 SNEGSKA (reference sequence). The trim removed 5 bases at V and 5 bases at J, leaving 5 bases unmatched. The CDR3 sequence: CSAPGTGVTEAFF. Here the CDR3 DNA reads TGCAGTGCTCCCGGGACAGGGGTAACTGAAGCTTTCTTT.

This clonotype was detected only a few times. The V gene is TRBV29-1, the J gene TRBJ1-5; D remains ambiguous. The CDR3 has 14 residues. The germline V and J ends were trimmed by 1 base and 6 bases, with 13 bases remaining between them. Germline CDR1 and CDR2: SQVTM and ANQGSEA. CDR3 bases: TGCAGCGTTGAAGTGGCGGGAGTAGCTCAGCCCCAGCATTTT. It codes for CSVEVAGVAQPQHF. The variable domain in full, completed from reference TRBV29-1 and TRBJ1-5, reads SAVISQKPSRDICQRGTSLTIQCQVDSQVTMMFWYRQQPGQSLTLIATANQGSEATYESGFVIDKFPISRPNLTFSTLTVSNMSPEDSSIYLCSVEVAGVAQPQHFGDGTRLSIL.

This clonotype was recorded at least ten times. This chain links TRBV4-1 with TRBJ2-1; D tentatively fits TRBD1 or TRBD2 (5 bases each). Trimming left V 4 bases short and J 9 bases short, with 7 bases between. The germline V gene encodes CDR1 MGHRA and CDR2 YSYEKL. This CDR3 contains 11 residues. CDR3 sequence (DNA): TGCGCCAGCAGCCGGGGGACTGAGCAGTTCTTC. Translated: CASSRGTEQFF.

A few counts support this clonotype. The chain uses TRBV28 and TRBJ2-7, with TRBD1 matching 7 bases. This CDR3 has 16 amino acids. Germline V CDR1 and CDR2: MDHEN, SYDVKM. V gave up 5 bases and J gave up 2 bases; unmatched junction bases: 12. The CDR3 region has the DNA TGTGCCAGCAGTACCTACCGACAGGGCAAGGCCTACGAGCAGTACTTC. Protein product: CASSTYRQGKAYEQYF.

This clonotype was counted at least ten times. The chain employs TRBV18 and TRBJ2-7; D could derive from TRBD1 or TRBD2 (6 bases each). The CDR3 is made up of 16 amino acids. The germline V gene has CDR1 KGHSH and CDR2 LQKENI. Deletions cut 0 bases from V and 2 bases from J, with 14 bases between. This CDR3 reads CASSPPISGATYEQYF. In nucleotides, the CDR3 is TGTGCCAGCTCACCACCAATATCGGGGGCGACCTACGAGCAGTACTTC.

The rearrangement uses TRBV29-1 and TRBJ2-7, with unresolved D. Germline CDR1 and CDR2: SQVTM and ANQGSEA. Trimming removed 7 bases from V and 2 bases from J, with 9 bases in between. The CDR3 length is 11 residues. The CDR3 reads CSALLTYEQYF. The CDR3 DNA reads as TGCAGCGCTTTGTTAACCTACGAGCAGTACTTC.

The table lists this clonotype with many counts. The chain joins TRBV7-9 to TRBJ1-1; D unclear. CDR1 and CDR2 from the germline V gene are SEHNR and FQNEAQ (reference sequence). Between the trimmed V and J ends, which lost 0 bases and 2 bases, there was a span of 10 bases. This CDR3 is built from 15 residues. In DNA, the CDR3 is TGTGCCAGCAGCTTAGCAGGGCAGTATAACACTGAAGCTTTCTTT. As protein: CASSLAGQYNTEAFF.

V is TRBV25-1 and J is TRBJ2-7; D not certain. Trimming cost V 4 bases and J 3 bases, with 19 bases left between them. The CDR3 length is 16 residues. Germline lookup yields CDR1 MGHDK and CDR2 SYGVNS. The CDR3 bases are TGTGCCAGCAGTGTAACTGACCCAACCTCCTACTACGAGCAGTACTTC. Protein: CASSVTDPTSYYEQYF.

The chain carries TRBV29-1 and TRBJ2-7, with unresolved D. Germline V lookup: CDR1 SQVTM, CDR2 ANQGSEA. V was trimmed by 4 bases and J by 6 bases, leaving 10 bases between them. The CDR3 runs 11 residues. The chain's CDR3 is CSVGAASEQYF. The CDR3 DNA follows: TGCAGCGTTGGGGCGGCCAGCGAGCAGTACTTC.

This clonotype occurred many times. This chain links TRBV20-1 with TRBJ2-2, with TRBD1 as a possible D gene (6 bases). V lost 0 bases and J 7 bases, leaving 15 bases between the germline ends. The CDR3 runs to 15 residues. Looked up from germline, CDR1 is DFQATT and CDR2 is SNEGSKA (reference sequence). This CDR3 reads CSARDYRDGGGELFF. The CDR3 DNA reads as TGCAGTGCTAGAGATTACAGGGACGGAGGCGGGGAGCTGTTTTTT.

This clonotype was counted at least ten times. The chain employs TRBV2 and TRBJ1-1; tentative D call: TRBD1 (6 bases). V gave up 7 bases and J gave up 4 bases, with 19 bases separating them. The germline V gene has CDR1 SNHLY and CDR2 FYNNEI. The CDR3 runs 15 residues. Here the CDR3 reads CASMAQQGWGTEAFF. CDR3 sequence (DNA): TGTGCCAGCATGGCTCAACAGGGATGGGGCACTGAAGCTTTCTTT.

This clonotype showed up many times. This chain links TRBV6-1 with TRBJ1-1; 7 bases align to TRBD1. The CDR3 is made up of 15 amino acids. CDR1 and CDR2 (germline): MNHNS, SASEGT. J was trimmed by 2 bases and V by 3 bases; bases with no gene match: 6. CDR3: CASSDIRQGNTEAFF. For the CDR3, the DNA is TGTGCCAGCAGTGATATTCGACAGGGAAACACTGAAGCTTTCTTT.

J is TRBJ2-7 and V is TRBV5-1, with D perhaps matching TRBD2 (5 bases). Germline assignment: CDR1 SGHRS and CDR2 YFSETQ. There are 17 residues in the CDR3. V dropped 0 bases and J dropped 7 bases, with 23 bases sitting between them. The CDR3 nucleotides read TGCGCCAGCAGCTTGGCCGCGGGCAGTCAGATCCCCCGGGAGCAGTACTTC. Protein sequence: CASSLAAGSQIPREQYF.